This is a list of T cell receptor beta chains from one sample in a study of blood T cell repertoires in COVID-19. The assay was immunoSEQ multiplex PCR, and TCRdb's table has in-frame clones only and misses some. This table holds about 59,000 clones, about 73% found once. Material for sequencing was peripheral blood. The receptors were gathered from a woman in her 70s with acute or convalescent COVID-19. Each CDR3 is given with its conserved first and last residue. Fields, in order: clone size, D gene, CDR3 length, V gene, J gene, CDR3 protein, CDR3 DNA. The D gene is left open where the match is weak. Some rows have no size entry. The others give once, few or many, or a class for an expanded clone.

abundance: -; d_gene: TRBD2; len: 19; v_gene: TRBV13; j_gene: TRBJ2-1; CDR3aa: CASSYQTSGGRFIYNEQFF; CDR3nt: TGTGCCAGCAGCTACCAGACTAGCGGGGGCCGCTTTATCTACAATGAGCAGTTCTTC
abundance: -; d_gene: -; len: 15; v_gene: TRBV5-5; j_gene: TRBJ1-4; CDR3aa: CASSLVGQTYEKLFF; CDR3nt: TGTGCCAGCAGCTTGGTCGGACAGACGTATGAAAAACTGTTTTTT
abundance: -; d_gene: TRBD1; len: 17; v_gene: TRBV7-3; j_gene: TRBJ2-6; CDR3aa: CASSLGQGAPGANVLTF; CDR3nt: TGTGCCAGCAGCCTCGGACAGGGGGCGCCTGGGGCCAACGTCCTGACTTTC
abundance: -; d_gene: -; len: 13; v_gene: TRBV5-1; j_gene: TRBJ1-1; CDR3aa: CASSLQGGTEAFF; CDR3nt: TGCGCCAGCAGCTTGCAGGGCGGAACTGAAGCTTTCTTT
abundance: medium-sized; d_gene: TRBD1; len: 17; v_gene: TRBV4-1; j_gene: TRBJ1-5; CDR3aa: CASSQEGGGAGDQPQHF; CDR3nt: TGCGCCAGCAGCCAAGAAGGGGGCGGGGCAGGGGATCAGCCCCAGCATTTT
abundance: -; d_gene: -; len: 15; v_gene: TRBV11-2; j_gene: TRBJ2-5; CDR3aa: CASSPLGGAGETQYF; CDR3nt: TGTGCCAGCAGCCCACTGGGGGGGGCTGGAGAGACCCAGTACTTC
abundance: -; d_gene: -; len: 14; v_gene: TRBV19; j_gene: TRBJ2-7; CDR3aa: CASRPGLYSYEQYF; CDR3nt: TGTGCCAGTCGACCGGGACTTTACTCCTACGAGCAGTACTTC
abundance: -; d_gene: -; len: 18; v_gene: TRBV14; j_gene: TRBJ2-3; CDR3aa: CASSPREGGVTFTDTQYF; CDR3nt: TGTGCCAGCAGCCCAAGAGAAGGGGGGGTGACCTTCACAGATACGCAGTATTTT
abundance: -; d_gene: -; len: 12; v_gene: TRBV29-1; j_gene: TRBJ1-1; CDR3aa: CSVYPGGTEAFF; CDR3nt: TGCAGCGTTTACCCCGGAGGGACTGAAGCTTTCTTT
abundance: few; d_gene: -; len: 17; v_gene: TRBV5-8; j_gene: TRBJ1-4; CDR3aa: CASSLGQGSATNEKLFF; CDR3nt: TGTGCCAGCAGCTTGGGGCAGGGGTCCGCCACTAATGAAAAACTGTTTTTT
abundance: -; d_gene: -; len: 13; v_gene: TRBV9; j_gene: TRBJ2-1; CDR3aa: CASSVETFNEQFF; CDR3nt: TGTGCCAGCAGCGTAGAAACTTTCAATGAGCAGTTCTTC
abundance: -; d_gene: -; len: 13; v_gene: TRBV30; j_gene: TRBJ1-2; CDR3aa: CAWSGATLYGYTF; CDR3nt: TGTGCCTGGAGTGGGGCGACCCTCTATGGCTACACCTTC
abundance: many; d_gene: TRBD2; len: 14; v_gene: TRBV20-1; j_gene: TRBJ2-7; CDR3aa: CSASPSGGSYEQYF; CDR3nt: TGCAGTGCTAGTCCTAGCGGGGGCTCCTACGAGCAGTACTTC
abundance: -; d_gene: TRBD1; len: 16; v_gene: TRBV19; j_gene: TRBJ1-2; CDR3aa: CASSIAQGAYSYGYTF; CDR3nt: TGTGCCAGTAGTATAGCCCAGGGGGCGTATAGCTATGGCTACACCTTC
abundance: -; d_gene: TRBD1; len: 14; v_gene: TRBV6-1; j_gene: TRBJ1-2; CDR3aa: CASSSLDRDGGYTF; CDR3nt: TGTGCCAGCAGTTCCTTGGACAGGGATGGTGGCTACACCTTC
abundance: few; d_gene: TRBD1; len: 15; v_gene: TRBV19; j_gene: TRBJ1-6; CDR3aa: CASTPGGQINSPLHF; CDR3nt: TGTGCCAGTACCCCCGGGGGACAGATAAATTCACCCCTCCACTTT
abundance: -; d_gene: -; len: 12; v_gene: TRBV15; j_gene: TRBJ1-2; CDR3aa: CATSISDYGYTF; CDR3nt: TGTGCCACCAGCATCAGCGACTATGGCTACACCTTC
abundance: -; d_gene: -; len: 13; v_gene: TRBV5-1; j_gene: TRBJ2-7; CDR3aa: CASSLPGIHEQYF; CDR3nt: TGCGCCAGCAGCTTGCCGGGGATCCACGAGCAGTACTTC
abundance: -; d_gene: -; len: 16; v_gene: TRBV2; j_gene: TRBJ1-2; CDR3aa: CASSEVKNLLYSGYTF; CDR3nt: TGTGCCAGCAGTGAGGTTAAGAATCTTCTCTATTCTGGCTACACCTTC
abundance: -; d_gene: -; len: 15; v_gene: TRBV6-5; j_gene: TRBJ1-4; CDR3aa: CASSYWQGRGEKLFF; CDR3nt: TGTGCCAGCAGTTACTGGCAGGGGCGAGGCGAAAAACTGTTTTTT
abundance: -; d_gene: -; len: 17; v_gene: TRBV21-1; j_gene: TRBJ1-6; CDR3aa: CASSHIKEYSYNSPLHF; CDR3nt: TGTGCCAGCAGCCATATAAAGGAGTACTCCTATAATTCACCCCTCCACTTT
abundance: -; d_gene: TRBD1; len: 16; v_gene: TRBV18; j_gene: TRBJ1-2; CDR3aa: CASSPSPGQGIYGYTF; CDR3nt: TGTGCCAGCTCACCCTCCCCGGGACAGGGGATCTATGGCTACACCTTC
abundance: once; d_gene: TRBD1; len: 14; v_gene: TRBV6-6; j_gene: TRBJ2-1; CDR3aa: CASSRDSHYNEQFF; CDR3nt: TGTGCCAGCAGTCGGGACAGCCACTACAATGAGCAGTTCTTC
abundance: -; d_gene: TRBD1; len: 14; v_gene: TRBV24-1; j_gene: TRBJ2-4; CDR3aa: CATSDATGGDIQYF; CDR3nt: TGTGCCACCAGTGATGCGACAGGGGGGGACATTCAGTACTTC
abundance: once; d_gene: TRBD1; len: 15; v_gene: TRBV7-7; j_gene: TRBJ2-2; CDR3aa: CASSLTGANTGELFF; CDR3nt: TGTGCCAGCAGCTTAACAGGGGCCAACACCGGGGAGCTGTTTTTT
abundance: -; d_gene: TRBD2; len: 23; v_gene: TRBV5-1; j_gene: TRBJ2-1; CDR3aa: CASSLLSPGTSGGALSSYNEQFF; CDR3nt: TGCGCCAGCAGCTTGCTAAGTCCCGGGACTAGCGGGGGGGCACTCAGCTCCTACAATGAGCAGTTCTTC
abundance: -; d_gene: -; len: 15; v_gene: TRBV9; j_gene: TRBJ2-2; CDR3aa: CASSAISGTTGELFF; CDR3nt: TGTGCCAGCAGCGCGATCTCAGGAACAACCGGGGAGCTGTTTTTT
abundance: -; d_gene: -; len: 15; v_gene: TRBV24-1; j_gene: TRBJ2-5; CDR3aa: CATSDLEGGRETQYF; CDR3nt: TGTGCCACCAGTGACCTAGAAGGGGGAAGAGAGACCCAGTACTTC